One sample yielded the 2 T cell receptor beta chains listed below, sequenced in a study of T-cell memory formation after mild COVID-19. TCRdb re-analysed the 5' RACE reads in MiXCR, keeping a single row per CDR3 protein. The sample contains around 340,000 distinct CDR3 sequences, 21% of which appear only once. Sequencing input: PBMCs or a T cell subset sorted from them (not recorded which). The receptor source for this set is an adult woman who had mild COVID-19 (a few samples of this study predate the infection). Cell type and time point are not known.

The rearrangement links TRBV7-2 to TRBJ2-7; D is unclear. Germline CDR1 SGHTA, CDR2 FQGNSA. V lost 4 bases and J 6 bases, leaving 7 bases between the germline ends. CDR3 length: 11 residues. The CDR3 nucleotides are TGTGCCAGCAGCTCCCGCGGCGAGCAGTACTTC. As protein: CASSSRGEQYF.

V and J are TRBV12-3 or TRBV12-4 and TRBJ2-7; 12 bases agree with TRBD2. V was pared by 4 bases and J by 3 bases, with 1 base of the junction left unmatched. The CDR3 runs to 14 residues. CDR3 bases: TGTGCCAGCAGTTGGGGACTAGCGGGCTACGAGCAGTACTTC. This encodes CASSWGLAGYEQYF.